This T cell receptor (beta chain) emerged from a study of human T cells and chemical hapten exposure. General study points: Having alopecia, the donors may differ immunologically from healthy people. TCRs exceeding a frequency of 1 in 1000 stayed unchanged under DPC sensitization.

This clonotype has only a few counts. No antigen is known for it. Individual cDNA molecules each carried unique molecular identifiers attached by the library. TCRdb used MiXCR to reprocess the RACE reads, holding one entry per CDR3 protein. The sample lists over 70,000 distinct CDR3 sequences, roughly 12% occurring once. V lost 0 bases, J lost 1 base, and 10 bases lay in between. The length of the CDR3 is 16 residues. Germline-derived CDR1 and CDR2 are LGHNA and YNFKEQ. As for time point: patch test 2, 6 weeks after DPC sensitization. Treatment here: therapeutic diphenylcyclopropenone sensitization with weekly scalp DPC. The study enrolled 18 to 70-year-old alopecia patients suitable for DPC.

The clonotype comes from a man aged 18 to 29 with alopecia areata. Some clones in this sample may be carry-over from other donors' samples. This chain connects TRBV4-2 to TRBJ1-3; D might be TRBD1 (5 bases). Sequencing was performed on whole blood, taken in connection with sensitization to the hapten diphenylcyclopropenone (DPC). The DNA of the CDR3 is TGTGCCAGCAGCCAAGATCCGGCAGGGTCTGGAAACACCATATATTTT. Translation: CASSQDPAGSGNTIYF.